Given below is one T cell receptor (beta chain) in context. Its target is unknown. In the PCR, 60 Vbeta and 13 Jbeta primers were used. Clones were read by immunoSEQ multiplex PCR, and TCRdb kept only the in-frame ones, dropping some. Seen in this sample are roughly 80,000 clones; the ten most common clones hold 0.95% to 1.3%. The data belong to a study of cytomegalovirus exposure and HLA in healthy donors. Study-level findings and limits: As confirmed in vitro, a few CMV-associated chains were specific for CMV antigens. Versus the approximately 700-donor mean, an Asian-associated ancestry cluster reportedly showed fewer N-insertions in a later analysis. TCR beta V segments were, for the most part, productive about 87% or about 30% of the time in an earlier analysis. As a later analysis showed, a missense DCLRE1C variant was linked to trimming of TCR beta V- and J-genes.

Between the trimmed V and J ends, which lost 3 bases and 1 base, there was a span of 15 bases. Germline V gives CDR1 SGHAT, CDR2 FQNNGV. This CDR3 region has 16 residues. The rearrangement joins TRBV11-2 to TRBJ1-1; maybe TRBD1 (5 bases). This sequence originates from a woman aged 30 to 39 in good health and CMV-seronegative. The sequencing input was PBMCs. CDR3 coding DNA: TGTGCCAGCAGCTTCTCCTGGGGGGGGAGGAACACTGAAGCTTTCTTT. It codes for CASSFSWGGRNTEAFF.